This T cell receptor beta chain came from a study of T cell repertoires in cytomegalovirus infection. Study overall: Recently identified HLA-C-restricted CMV epitopes were among the peptides used.

V trimming: 5 bases; J trimming: 8 bases; junction bases outside the gene matches: 3. Per germline, CDR1 LGHNT and CDR2 FRNRAP. The CDR3 sequence is 14 residues long. General study results and limits: The study found HLA-C-restricted CMV-specific TCR beta clonotypes dominating the ex vivo response.

This clonotype was counted between two and nine times. Its antigen is not identified. MiXCR, applied by TCRdb to the reads, yields one record per CDR3 protein. The sample has some 350,000 distinct CDR3 sequences, 25% to 30% seen once; the top ten hold 20%. The J gene is TRBJ1-6, the V gene TRBV12-5; the match to TRBD1 covers 10 bases. Sample: cultured PBMCs, taken from culture after CMV antigen stimulation. The sequence was obtained from a human donor in good health (CMV status not recorded). Some clones in this sample may be carry-over from other donors' samples. The chain's CDR3 is CASGQTGGDSPLHF. For the CDR3, the DNA is TGTGCTAGTGGTCAGACAGGGGGCGATTCACCCCTCCACTTT.